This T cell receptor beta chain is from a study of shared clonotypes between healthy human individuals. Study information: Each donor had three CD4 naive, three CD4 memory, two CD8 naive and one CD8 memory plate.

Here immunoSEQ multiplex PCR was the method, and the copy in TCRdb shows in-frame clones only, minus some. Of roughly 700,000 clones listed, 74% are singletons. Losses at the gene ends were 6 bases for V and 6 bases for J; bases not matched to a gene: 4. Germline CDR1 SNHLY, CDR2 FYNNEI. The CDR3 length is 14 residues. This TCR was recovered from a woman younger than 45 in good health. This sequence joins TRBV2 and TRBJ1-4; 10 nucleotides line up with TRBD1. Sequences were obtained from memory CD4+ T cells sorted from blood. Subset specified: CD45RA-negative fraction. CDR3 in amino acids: CASRPTGGYEKLFF. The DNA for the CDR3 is TGTGCCAGCAGGCCGACAGGGGGCTATGAAAAACTGTTTTTT.